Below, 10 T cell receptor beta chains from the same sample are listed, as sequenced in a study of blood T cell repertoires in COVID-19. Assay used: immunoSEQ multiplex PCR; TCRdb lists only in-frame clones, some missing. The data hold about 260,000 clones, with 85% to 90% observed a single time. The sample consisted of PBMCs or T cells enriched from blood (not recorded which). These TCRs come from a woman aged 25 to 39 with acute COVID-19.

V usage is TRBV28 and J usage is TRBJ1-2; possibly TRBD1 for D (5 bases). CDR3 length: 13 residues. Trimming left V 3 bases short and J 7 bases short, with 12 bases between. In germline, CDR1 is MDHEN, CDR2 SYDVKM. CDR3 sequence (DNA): TGTGCCAGCAGTTTGGGGCAGGTGGGTGGCTACACCTTC. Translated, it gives CASSLGQVGGYTF.

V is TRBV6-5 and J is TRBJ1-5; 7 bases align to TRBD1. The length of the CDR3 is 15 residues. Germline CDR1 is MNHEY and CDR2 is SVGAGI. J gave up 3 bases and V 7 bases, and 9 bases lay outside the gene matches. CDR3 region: CASTKTGFVNQPQHF. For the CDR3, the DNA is TGTGCCAGCACGAAGACAGGGTTCGTCAATCAGCCCCAGCATTTT.

In DNA form, the CDR3 reads TGTGCCAGCAGTCGGAACAGGGGGCGGACTGAAGCTTTCTTT. It translates to CASSRNRGRTEAFF. The V call is TRBV28, the J call TRBJ1-1, with 9 positions matching TRBD1. V lost 5 bases, J lost 5 bases, and 6 bases stayed unmatched. This CDR3 region has 14 residues. CDR1 is MDHEN and CDR2 is SYDVKM in the germline V gene.

CDR3 DNA sequence: TGTGCCAGTAGTTGGAGCGGAGCCTACGAGCAGTACTTC. Encoded protein: CASSWSGAYEQYF. This chain uses TRBV19 with TRBJ2-7; weak D call: TRBD2 (5 bases). V was pared by 5 bases and J by 2 bases, with 10 bases between. Germline V gives CDR1 LNHDA, CDR2 SQIVND (reference sequence). The CDR3 has 13 residues. Full variable domain (rest looked up from reference TRBV19 and TRBJ2-7): DGGITQSPKYLFRKEGQNVTLSCEQNLNHDAMYWYRQDPGQGLRLIYYSQIVNDFQKGDIAEGYSVSREKKESFPLTVTSAQKNPTAFYLCASSWSGAYEQYFGPGTRLTVT.

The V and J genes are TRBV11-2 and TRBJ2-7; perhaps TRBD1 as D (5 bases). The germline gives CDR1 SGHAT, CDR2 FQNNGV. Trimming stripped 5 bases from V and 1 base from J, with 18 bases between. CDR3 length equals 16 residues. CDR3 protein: CASSLAQGMGSYEQYF. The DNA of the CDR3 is TGTGCCAGCAGCCTCGCTCAGGGAATGGGATCCTACGAGCAGTACTTC.

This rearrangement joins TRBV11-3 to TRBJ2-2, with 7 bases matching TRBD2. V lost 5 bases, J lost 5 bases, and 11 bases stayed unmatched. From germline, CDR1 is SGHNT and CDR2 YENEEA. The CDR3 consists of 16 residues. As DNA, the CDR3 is TGTGCCAGCAGCCCCAACGGGAGGTATCGGACCGGGGAGCTGTTTTTT. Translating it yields CASSPNGRYRTGELFF.

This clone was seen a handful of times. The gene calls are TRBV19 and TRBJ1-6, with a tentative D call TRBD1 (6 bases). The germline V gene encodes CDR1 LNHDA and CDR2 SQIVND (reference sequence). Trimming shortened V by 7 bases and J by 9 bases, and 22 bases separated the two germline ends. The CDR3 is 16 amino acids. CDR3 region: CASTPTTGGGSSPLHF. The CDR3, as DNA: TGTGCCAGTACCCCGACGACAGGTGGGGGCAGTTCACCCCTCCACTTT.

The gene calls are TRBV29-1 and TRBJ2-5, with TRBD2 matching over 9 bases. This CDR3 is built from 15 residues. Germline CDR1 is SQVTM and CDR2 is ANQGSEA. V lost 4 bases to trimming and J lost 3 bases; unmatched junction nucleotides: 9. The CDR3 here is CSVARLAAREETQYF. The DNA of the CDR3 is TGCAGCGTTGCGCGACTAGCGGCCAGGGAAGAGACCCAGTACTTC.

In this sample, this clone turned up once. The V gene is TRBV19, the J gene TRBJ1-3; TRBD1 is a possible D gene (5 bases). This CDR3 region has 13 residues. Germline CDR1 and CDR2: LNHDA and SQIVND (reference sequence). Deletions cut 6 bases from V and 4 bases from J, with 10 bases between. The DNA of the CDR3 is TGTGCCAGTAGCCCAGACAGCGGAAACACCATATATTTT. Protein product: CASSPDSGNTIYF.

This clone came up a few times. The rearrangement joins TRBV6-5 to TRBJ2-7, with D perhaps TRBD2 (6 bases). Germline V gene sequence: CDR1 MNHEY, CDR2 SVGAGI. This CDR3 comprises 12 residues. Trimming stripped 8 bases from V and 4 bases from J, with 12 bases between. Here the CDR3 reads CASLAEDYEQYF. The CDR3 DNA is TGTGCCAGCTTAGCGGAGGATTACGAGCAGTACTTC.